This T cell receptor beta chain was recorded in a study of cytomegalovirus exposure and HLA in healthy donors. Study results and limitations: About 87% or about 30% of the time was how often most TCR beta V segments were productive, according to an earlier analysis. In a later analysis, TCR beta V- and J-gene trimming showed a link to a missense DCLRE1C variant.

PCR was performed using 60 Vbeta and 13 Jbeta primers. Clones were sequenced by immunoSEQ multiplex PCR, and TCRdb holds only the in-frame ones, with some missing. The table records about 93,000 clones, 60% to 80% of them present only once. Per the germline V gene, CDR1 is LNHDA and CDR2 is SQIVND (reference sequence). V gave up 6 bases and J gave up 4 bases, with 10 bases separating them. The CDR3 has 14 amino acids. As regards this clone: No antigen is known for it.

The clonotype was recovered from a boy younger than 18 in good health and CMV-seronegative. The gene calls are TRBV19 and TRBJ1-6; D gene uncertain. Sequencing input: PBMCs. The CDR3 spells CASSPAGYNSPLHF. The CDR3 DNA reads TGTGCCAGTAGCCCGGCGGGTTATAATTCACCCCTCCACTTT. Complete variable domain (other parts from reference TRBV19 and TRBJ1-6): DGGITQSPKYLFRKEGQNVTLSCEQNLNHDAMYWYRQDPGQGLRLIYYSQIVNDFQKGDIAEGYSVSREKKESFPLTVTSAQKNPTAFYLCASSPAGYNSPLHFGNGTRLTVT.